The clone carrying this T cell receptor (beta chain) was picked up a small number of times. As yet, its antigen is unknown. The sample originates from a study of T-cell reconstitution after alpha-beta-depleted transplantation in children. Unique molecular identifiers featured in how the TCRbeta library was prepared. TCRdb reanalysed the PCR reads using MiXCR and keeps one entry per CDR3 protein. The sample holds 280,000 or so distinct CDR3 sequences, roughly 10% seen once. Study-wide points: Approximately two months post-transplant, alpha-beta T cells reportedly originated from several hundred expanded graft clones. Hyperexpanded clones declined; after one year, newly produced T cells mostly supplied diversity. Several patients had high TCRbeta diversity at day 60; it came from surviving recipient T cells and thymic progenitors.

Germline V lookup: CDR1 GTSNPN, CDR2 SVGIG (reference sequence). This CDR3 region has 12 residues. The V end was cut by 7 bases, the J end by 1 base, with 7 bases between. The V and J genes are TRBV30 and TRBJ2-2, with no clear D. Sample: peripheral blood, taken 180 days after TCRalphabeta/CD19-depleted stem cell transplant. The clonotype comes from a male patient aged 2 to 9 who had a stem cell transplant for chronic granulomatous disease, so the T cells may come from the graft donor. CDR3 sequence: CAFSGNTGELFF. In DNA form, the CDR3 reads TGTGCCTTTTCCGGGAACACCGGGGAGCTGTTTTTT.